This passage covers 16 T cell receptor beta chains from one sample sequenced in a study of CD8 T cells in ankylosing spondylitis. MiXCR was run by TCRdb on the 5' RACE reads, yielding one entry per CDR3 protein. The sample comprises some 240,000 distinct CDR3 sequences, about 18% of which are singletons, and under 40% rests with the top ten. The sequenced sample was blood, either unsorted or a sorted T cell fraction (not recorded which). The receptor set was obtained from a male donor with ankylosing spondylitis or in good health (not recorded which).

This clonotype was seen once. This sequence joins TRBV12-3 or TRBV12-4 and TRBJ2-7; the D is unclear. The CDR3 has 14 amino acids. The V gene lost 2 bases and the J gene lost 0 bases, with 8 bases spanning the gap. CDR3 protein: CASSLTYNSYEQYF. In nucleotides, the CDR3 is TGTGCCAGCAGTTTAACCTATAACTCCTACGAGCAGTACTTC.

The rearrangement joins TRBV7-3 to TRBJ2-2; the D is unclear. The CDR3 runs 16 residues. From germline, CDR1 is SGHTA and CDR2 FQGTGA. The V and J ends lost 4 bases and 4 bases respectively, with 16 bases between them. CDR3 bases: TGTGCCAGCAGCTATCCGGGCTCCGCTTCCACCGGGGAGCTGTTTTTT. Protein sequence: CASSYPGSASTGELFF.

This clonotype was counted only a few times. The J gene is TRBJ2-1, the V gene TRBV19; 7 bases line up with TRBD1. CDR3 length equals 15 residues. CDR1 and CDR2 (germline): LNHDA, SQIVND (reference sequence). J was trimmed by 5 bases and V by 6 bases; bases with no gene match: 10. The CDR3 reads CASSFRQGFDNEQFF. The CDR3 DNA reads TGTGCCAGTAGCTTTAGACAGGGTTTCGACAATGAGCAGTTCTTC.

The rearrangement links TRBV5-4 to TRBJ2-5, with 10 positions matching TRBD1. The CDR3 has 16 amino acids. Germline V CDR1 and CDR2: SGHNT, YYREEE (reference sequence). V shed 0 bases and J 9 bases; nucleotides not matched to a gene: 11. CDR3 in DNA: TGTGCCAGCAGCTTGGTCGGGACAGGGGACGACGGGGCCCAGTACTTC. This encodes CASSLVGTGDDGAQYF.

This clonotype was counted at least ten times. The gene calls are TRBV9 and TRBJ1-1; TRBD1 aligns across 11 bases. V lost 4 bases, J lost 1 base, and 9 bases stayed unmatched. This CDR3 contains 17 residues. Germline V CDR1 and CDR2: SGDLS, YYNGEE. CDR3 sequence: CASSYGTGGVRNTEAFF. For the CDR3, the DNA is TGTGCCAGCAGCTACGGGACAGGGGGAGTGAGGAACACTGAAGCTTTCTTT.

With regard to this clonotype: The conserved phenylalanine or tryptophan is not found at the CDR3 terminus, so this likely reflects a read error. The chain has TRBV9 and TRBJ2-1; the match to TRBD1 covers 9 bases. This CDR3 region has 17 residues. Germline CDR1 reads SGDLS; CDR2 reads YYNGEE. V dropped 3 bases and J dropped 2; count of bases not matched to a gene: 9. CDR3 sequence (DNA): TGTGCCAGCAGCGCCTCCAGGGACAGGGCTACCTACAATGAGCAGTTCTAC. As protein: CASSASRDRATYNEQFY.

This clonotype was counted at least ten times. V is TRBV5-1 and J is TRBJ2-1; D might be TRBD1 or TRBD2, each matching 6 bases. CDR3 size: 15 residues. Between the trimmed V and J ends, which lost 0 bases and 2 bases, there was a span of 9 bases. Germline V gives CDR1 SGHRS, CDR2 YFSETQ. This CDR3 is CASSLEGGTYNEQFF. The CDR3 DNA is TGCGCCAGCAGCTTGGAGGGGGGTACCTACAATGAGCAGTTCTTC.

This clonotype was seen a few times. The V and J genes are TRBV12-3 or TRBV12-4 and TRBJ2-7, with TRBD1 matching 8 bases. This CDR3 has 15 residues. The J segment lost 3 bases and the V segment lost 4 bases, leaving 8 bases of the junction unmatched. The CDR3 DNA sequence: TGTGCCAGCAGTTACGGGGCAGGGGGCATCTACGAGCAGTACTTC. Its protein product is CASSYGAGGIYEQYF.

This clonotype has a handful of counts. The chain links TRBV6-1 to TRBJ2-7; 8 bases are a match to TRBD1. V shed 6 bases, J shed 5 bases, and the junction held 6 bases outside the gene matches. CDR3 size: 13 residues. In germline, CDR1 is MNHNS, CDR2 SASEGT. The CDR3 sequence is CASRTGAENEQYF. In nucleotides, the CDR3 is TGTGCCAGCAGGACAGGGGCGGAGAACGAGCAGTACTTC.

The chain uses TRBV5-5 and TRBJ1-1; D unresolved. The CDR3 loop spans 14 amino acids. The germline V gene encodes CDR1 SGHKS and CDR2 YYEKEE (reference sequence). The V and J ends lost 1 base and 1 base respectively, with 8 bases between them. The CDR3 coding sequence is TGTGCCAGCAGCTTGTGGCTACCGAACACTGAAGCTTTCTTT. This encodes CASSLWLPNTEAFF.

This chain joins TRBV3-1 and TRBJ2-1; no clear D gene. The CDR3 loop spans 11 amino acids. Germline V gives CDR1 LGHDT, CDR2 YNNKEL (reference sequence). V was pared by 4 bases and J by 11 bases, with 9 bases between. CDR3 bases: TGTGCCAGCAGCCGCCCGGTCCAGCAGTTCTTC. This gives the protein CASSRPVQQFF.

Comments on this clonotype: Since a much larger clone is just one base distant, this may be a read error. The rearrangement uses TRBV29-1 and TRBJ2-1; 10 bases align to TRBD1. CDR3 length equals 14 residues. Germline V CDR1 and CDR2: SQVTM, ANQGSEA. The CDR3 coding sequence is TGCAGCGTTGAGGGACAGGGGATCCGGAATGAGCAGTTATTC. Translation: CSVEGQGIRNEQLF.

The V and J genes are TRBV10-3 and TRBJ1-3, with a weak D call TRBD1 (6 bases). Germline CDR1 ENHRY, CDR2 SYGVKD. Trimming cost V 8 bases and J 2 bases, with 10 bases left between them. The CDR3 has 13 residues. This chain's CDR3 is CAILGGPGNTIYF. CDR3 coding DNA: TGTGCCATCCTTGGGGGGCCTGGAAACACCATATATTTT.

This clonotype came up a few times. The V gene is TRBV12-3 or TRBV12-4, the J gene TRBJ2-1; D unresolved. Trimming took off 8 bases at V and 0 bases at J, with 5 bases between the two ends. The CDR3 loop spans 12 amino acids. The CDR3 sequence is CASQLSYNEQFF. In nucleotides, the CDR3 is TGTGCCAGCCAACTCTCCTACAATGAGCAGTTCTTC.

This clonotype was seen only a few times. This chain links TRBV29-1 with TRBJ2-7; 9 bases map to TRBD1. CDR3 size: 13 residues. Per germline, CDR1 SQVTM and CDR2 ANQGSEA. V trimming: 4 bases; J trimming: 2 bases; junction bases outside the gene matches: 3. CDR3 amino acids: CSVVDRGTYEQYF. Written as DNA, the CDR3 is TGCAGCGTTGTGGACAGGGGAACCTACGAGCAGTACTTC.

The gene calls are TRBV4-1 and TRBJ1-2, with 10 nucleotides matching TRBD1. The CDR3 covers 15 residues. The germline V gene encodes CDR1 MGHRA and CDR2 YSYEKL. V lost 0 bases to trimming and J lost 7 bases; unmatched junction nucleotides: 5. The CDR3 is CASSQESGTGAGYTF. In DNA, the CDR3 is TGCGCCAGCAGCCAAGAATCCGGGACAGGGGCTGGCTACACCTTC.